This T cell receptor (beta chain) was identified during a study of T cells in Graves' hyperthyroidism and ophthalmopathy. No ophthalmopathy progression within 18 months constituted stable Graves' hyperthyroidism. Reasons for excluding patients were uncontrolled infection, other autoimmune disease, pregnancy or lactation. Amplification targeted TCR beta CDR3 regions from RNA transcripts. The HTBI primer set served for first-round RT-PCR of the TCR CDR3. One entry per CDR3 protein results from TCRdb running MiXCR on the multiplex PCR reads. The sample lists 460,000 or so distinct CDR3 sequences, about 15% occurring once. V gave up 0 bases and J gave up 7 bases, with 16 bases separating them. In germline, CDR1 is LGHNA, CDR2 YNFKEQ. CDR3 size: 16 residues.

This sequence was found in a woman between 18 and 30 years old with Graves' hyperthyroidism. V gene TRBV4-2 combines with J gene TRBJ2-1, with unresolved D. Sample: blood. The DNA for the CDR3 is TGTGCCAGCAGCCAAGATATAGGCGGAGTGCTTAATGAGCAGTTCTTC. It encodes CASSQDIGGVLNEQFF.